The rows below give T cell receptor beta chains drawn from one sample of a study of blood T cell repertoires in COVID-19. Produced via immunoSEQ multiplex PCR; TCRdb's table is partial and in-frame only. Here the sample spans 150,000 to 200,000 clones, about 86% being singletons. Sequencing input: peripheral blood. The receptors were sampled from a woman aged 80 or over with acute or convalescent COVID-19. CDR3s include the opening cysteine and the closing phenylalanine or tryptophan. A D gene is named only where the DNA matches it firmly. Clone size is not always given. Where it is, it says once, few, many or a class for expanded clones.

d_gene | abundance | j_gene | v_gene | CDR3nt | CDR3aa
- | - | TRBJ2-1 | TRBV7-9 | TGTGCCAGCAGCCCACCCTTTCGGGGTAACAACAATGAGCAGTTCTTC | CASSPPFRGNNNEQFF
TRBD1 | - | TRBJ1-4 | TRBV3-1/TRBV3-2 | TGTGCCAGCAGCCCCTCCGGGACAGGGGTTGAAAAACTGTTTTTT | CASSPSGTGVEKLFF
TRBD1 | - | TRBJ2-4 | TRBV27 | TGTGCCAGCAGTCCCCTGACGGGACAGCCATTTGTAGCCAAAAACATTCAGTACTTC | CASSPLTGQPFVAKNIQYF
- | few | TRBJ1-1 | TRBV20-1 | TGCAGTGCTAGTCGCACGGGTGGCACTGAAGCTTTCTTT | CSASRTGGTEAFF
TRBD1 | - | TRBJ2-6 | TRBV7-6 | TGTGCCAGCAGCTTCGGGACAGGGTCTGCTGGGGCCAACGTCCTGACTTTC | CASSFGTGSAGANVLTF
TRBD1 | - | TRBJ1-2 | TRBV25-1 | TGTGCCAGCAGCCGGACAGGGGGCCTCTATGGCTACACCTTC | CASSRTGGLYGYTF
TRBD1 | - | TRBJ2-2 | TRBV18 | TGTGCCAGCTCACCAGAGATCCCGACAGGGTGGACCGGGGAGCTGTTTTTT | CASSPEIPTGWTGELFF
- | - | TRBJ2-5 | TRBV4-3 | TGCGCCAGCAGCCACGATAGCCAAGAGACCCAGTACTTC | CASSHDSQETQYF
- | - | TRBJ2-7 | TRBV2 | TGTGCCAGCACGACAGTTCAAAACTACGAGCAGTACTTC | CASTTVQNYEQYF
TRBD1 | - | TRBJ1-1 | TRBV4-1 | TGCGCCAGCAGCCGAGACAGGGCAGGGAACACTGAAGCTTTCTTT | CASSRDRAGNTEAFF
- | - | TRBJ1-3 | TRBV5-1 | TGCGCCAGCAGCTTGGCAGGATATGGAAACACCATATATTTT | CASSLAGYGNTIYF
TRBD1 | - | TRBJ1-5 | TRBV6-5 | TGTGCCAGCAGTTCACCGACAGGGGCTGCCAATCAGCCCCAGCATTTT | CASSSPTGAANQPQHF
- | once | TRBJ2-2 | TRBV19 | TGTGCCAGTAGTCCCCCCGGGACACCAGCGAACACCGGGGAGCTGTTTTTT | CASSPPGTPANTGELFF
- | - | TRBJ1-1 | TRBV4-2 | TGTGCCAGCAGCCAAGATCGCCAGAAGCGCACTGAAGCTTTCTTT | CASSQDRQKRTEAFF
- | - | TRBJ1-1 | TRBV13 | TGTGCCAGCAGCTTCGGCAGGGGAGCTTTCTTT | CASSFGRGAFF
- | - | TRBJ1-5 | TRBV19 | TGTGCCAGTAGTGAACAGCATCGGGGTCAGCCCCAGCATTTT | CASSEQHRGQPQHF
TRBD1 | - | TRBJ1-4 | TRBV9 | TGTGCCAGCAGCTCAAGACCACAGGGGACTGGAGAAAAACTGTTTTTT | CASSSRPQGTGEKLFF
- | few | TRBJ1-5 | TRBV27 | TGTGCCAGCAGTTTAGCGTCACTGCAGCCCCAGCATTTT | CASSLASLQPQHF
TRBD1 | - | TRBJ2-5 | TRBV28 | TGTGCCAGCAGTTTTCCGACTGGGACAGGGTTGGAGACCCAGTACTTC | CASSFPTGTGLETQYF
TRBD1 | - | TRBJ2-5 | TRBV10-3 | TGTGCCATCAGCGACCTACAGGGGTGGGAAGAGACCCAGTACTTC | CAISDLQGWEETQYF
TRBD1 | - | TRBJ1-2 | TRBV12-3/TRBV12-4 | TGCGGGACAGGGGGCTACCTCTATGGCTACACCTTC | CGTGGYLYGYTF
- | - | TRBJ1-2 | TRBV12-3/TRBV12-4 | TGTGCCAGCAGTTTAGGGGCTTACTATGGCTACACCTTC | CASSLGAYYGYTF
TRBD1 | once | TRBJ2-1 | TRBV20-1 | TGCAGTGCTAGTTACGGCACAGGGGTAAGGCATGAGCAGTTCTTC | CSASYGTGVRHEQFF
- | - | TRBJ2-7 | TRBV5-1 | TGCGCCAGCAGCTTGGTAGGACAGAAGTACGAGCAGTACTTC | CASSLVGQKYEQYF
- | - | TRBJ1-4 | TRBV2 | TGTGCCAGCAGTAGCCGAACAGGGACTGAAAAACTGTTTTTT | CASSSRTGTEKLFF
TRBD2 | few | TRBJ2-3 | TRBV28 | TGTGCCAGCAGTTTGGGCGGGAGGGCCAAAGATACGCAGTATTTT | CASSLGGRAKDTQYF
TRBD1 | - | TRBJ2-1 | TRBV6-1 | TGTGCCAGCAGTGAAGGATGGACAGGGCCCTACAATGAGCAGTTCTTC | CASSEGWTGPYNEQFF